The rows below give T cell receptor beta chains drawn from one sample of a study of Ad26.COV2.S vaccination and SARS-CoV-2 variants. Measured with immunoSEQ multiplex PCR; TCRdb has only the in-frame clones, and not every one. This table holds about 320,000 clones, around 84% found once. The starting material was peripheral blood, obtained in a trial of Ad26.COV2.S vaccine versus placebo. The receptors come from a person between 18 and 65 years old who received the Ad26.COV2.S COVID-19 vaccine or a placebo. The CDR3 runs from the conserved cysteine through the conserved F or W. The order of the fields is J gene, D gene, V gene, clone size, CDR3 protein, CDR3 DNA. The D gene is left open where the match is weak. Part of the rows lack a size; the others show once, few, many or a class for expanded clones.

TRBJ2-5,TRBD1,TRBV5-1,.,CASSLGTGIETQYF,TGCGCCAGCAGCCTGGGGACAGGGATCGAGACCCAGTACTTC
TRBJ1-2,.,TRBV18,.,CASSPPGGDGYTF,TGTGCCAGCTCACCACCGGGGGGAGATGGCTACACCTTC
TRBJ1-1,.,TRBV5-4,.,CASSLTDIATEAFF,TGTGCCAGCAGCTTGACAGATATAGCCACTGAAGCTTTCTTT
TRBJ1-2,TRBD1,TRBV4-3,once,CASSQVRGRGGYTF,TGCGCCAGCAGCCAAGTGAGGGGGCGCGGGGGCTACACCTTC
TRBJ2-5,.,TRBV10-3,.,CAISGAGQETQYF,TGTGCCATCAGTGGGGCAGGACAAGAGACCCAGTACTTC
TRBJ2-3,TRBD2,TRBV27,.,CASTLTSGGDTQYF,TGTGCCAGCACCCTGACTAGCGGGGGAGATACGCAGTATTTT
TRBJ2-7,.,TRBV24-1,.,CATKVGGRQYF,TGTGCCACCAAGGTTGGGGGAAGGCAGTACTTC
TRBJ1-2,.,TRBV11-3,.,CASSSSMDDYGYTF,TGTGCCAGCAGCTCGTCAATGGATGACTATGGCTACACCTTC
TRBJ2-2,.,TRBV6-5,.,CASKGLRVYTGELFF,TGTGCCAGCAAGGGTCTCCGCGTCTACACCGGGGAGCTGTTTTTT
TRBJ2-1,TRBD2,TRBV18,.,CASSPPFSGGANEQFF,TGTGCCAGCTCACCACCCTTTAGCGGGGGAGCCAATGAGCAGTTCTTC
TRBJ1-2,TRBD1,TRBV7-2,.,CASSSAYQTGRYGYTF,TGTGCCAGCAGCTCCGCATACCAGACAGGGCGCTATGGCTACACCTTC
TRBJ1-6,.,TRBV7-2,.,CASSLDSGDSPLHF,TGTGCCAGCAGCTTAGATTCCGGAGATTCACCCCTCCACTTT
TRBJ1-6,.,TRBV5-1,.,CASSLSVGGSSYNSPLHF,TGCGCCAGCAGCTTGTCGGTCGGGGGGAGCTCCTATAATTCACCCCTCCACTTT
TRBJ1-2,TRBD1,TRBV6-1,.,CASNRDSNYGYTF,TGTGCCAGCAACCGGGACAGTAACTATGGCTACACCTTC
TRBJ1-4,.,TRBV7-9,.,CALGGLTNEKLFF,TGTGCCTTAGGGGGACTAACTAATGAAAAACTGTTTTTT
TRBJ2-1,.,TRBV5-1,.,CASSLGATRNNEQFF,TGCGCCAGCAGCTTGGGGGCGACCAGAAACAATGAGCAGTTCTTC
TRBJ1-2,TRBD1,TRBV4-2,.,CASSLQGPYGYTF,TGTGCCAGCAGCCTACAGGGGCCCTATGGCTACACCTTC
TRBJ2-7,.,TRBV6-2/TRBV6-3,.,CASSPNTYEQYF,TGTGCCAGCAGTCCAAATACCTACGAGCAGTACTTC
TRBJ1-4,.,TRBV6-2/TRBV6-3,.,CASSYQGRTNEKLFF,TGTGCCAGCAGTTACCAGGGGCGAACTAATGAAAAACTGTTTTTT
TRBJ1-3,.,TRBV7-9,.,CASSLAVLGNTIYF,TGTGCCAGCAGCTTAGCGGTCCTTGGAAACACCATATATTTT
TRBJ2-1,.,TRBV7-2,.,CASSLDRHGYNEQFF,TGTGCCAGCAGCTTAGATCGGCACGGTTACAATGAGCAGTTCTTC
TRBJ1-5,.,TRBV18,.,CASSPPGVNQPQHF,TGTGCCAGCTCACCACCGGGGGTCAATCAGCCCCAGCATTTT
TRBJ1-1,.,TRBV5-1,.,CASSSAGQTEAFF,TGCGCCAGCAGCTCAGCAGGGCAAACTGAAGCTTTCTTT
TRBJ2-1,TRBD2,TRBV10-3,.,CAISEPPSGVFRDEQFF,TGTGCCATCAGTGAACCGCCTAGCGGGGTGTTCAGGGATGAGCAGTTCTTC
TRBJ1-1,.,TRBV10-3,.,CAISDGGRETEAFF,TGTGCCATCAGTGATGGGGGGCGGGAGACTGAAGCTTTCTTT
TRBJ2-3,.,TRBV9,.,CASSVGWGADTQYF,TGTGCCAGCAGCGTGGGGTGGGGGGCAGATACGCAGTATTTT
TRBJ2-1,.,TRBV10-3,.,CAISVGATYNEQFF,TGTGCCATCAGTGTGGGCGCTACCTACAATGAGCAGTTCTTC
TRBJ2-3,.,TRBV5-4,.,CASSVMGILNTDTQYF,TGTGCCAGCAGCGTCATGGGAATCCTTAACACAGATACGCAGTATTTT
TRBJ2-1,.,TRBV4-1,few,CASSHPLPGNEQFF,TGCGCCAGCAGCCACCCCCTCCCAGGCAATGAGCAGTTCTTC
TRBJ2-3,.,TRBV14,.,CASSKRLITDTQYF,TGTGCCAGCAGCAAACGACTAATCACAGATACGCAGTATTTT
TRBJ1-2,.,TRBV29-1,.,CSVGADGGAEARGYTF,TGCAGCGTTGGGGCCGATGGTGGGGCAGAGGCTCGGGGCTACACCTTC
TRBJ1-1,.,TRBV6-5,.,CASSYSWGRQNTEAFF,TGTGCCAGCAGTTACTCGTGGGGGAGACAGAACACTGAAGCTTTCTTT
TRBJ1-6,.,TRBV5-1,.,CASSLVSGRDSPLHF,TGCGCCAGCAGCTTGGTTTCGGGTCGTGATTCACCCCTCCACTTT
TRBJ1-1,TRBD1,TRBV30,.,CAWSDRTGVMNTEAFF,TGTGCCTGGAGTGACCGGACAGGAGTCATGAACACTGAAGCTTTCTTT
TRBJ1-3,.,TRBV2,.,CASSGAGASGNTIYF,TGTGCCAGCAGTGGGGCGGGAGCCTCTGGAAACACCATATATTTT
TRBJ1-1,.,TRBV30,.,CAWSAGYREVNTEAFF,TGTGCCTGGAGTGCGGGCTACAGGGAGGTGAACACTGAAGCTTTCTTT
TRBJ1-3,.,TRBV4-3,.,CASSPDGPGLPGNTIYF,TGCGCCAGCAGCCCGGATGGCCCAGGCCTCCCAGGAAACACCATATATTTT
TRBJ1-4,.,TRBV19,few,CASSIVTGYNEKLFF,TGTGCCAGTAGTATTGTGACAGGATATAATGAAAAACTGTTTTTT
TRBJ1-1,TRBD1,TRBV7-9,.,CASSPTGGRNTEAFF,TGTGCCAGCAGCCCGACAGGGGGGAGGAACACTGAAGCTTTCTTT
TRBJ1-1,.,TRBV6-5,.,CASRLTGPSPEAFF,TGTGCCAGCAGACTGACAGGACCGTCTCCTGAAGCTTTCTTT
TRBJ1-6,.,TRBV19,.,CASSTREGTRSYNSPLHF,TGTGCCAGTAGTACCCGGGAGGGCACTCGCTCCTATAATTCACCCCTCCACTTT
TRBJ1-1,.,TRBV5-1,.,CASSRGQTNTEAFF,TGCGCCAGCAGCAGAGGACAGACGAACACTGAAGCTTTCTTT
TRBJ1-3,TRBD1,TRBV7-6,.,CASSNPRGISGNTIYF,TGTGCCAGCAGCAACCCCAGGGGGATCTCTGGAAACACCATATATTTT
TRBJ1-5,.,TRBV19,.,CASIKRPGAINQPQHF,TGTGCCAGTATTAAACGCCCGGGGGCAATTAATCAGCCCCAGCATTTT
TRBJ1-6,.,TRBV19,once,CASSRDNSYNSPLHF,TGTGCCAGTAGCCGGGACAACTCCTATAATTCACCCCTCCACTTT
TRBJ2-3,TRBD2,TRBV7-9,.,CASSFGTSGASGTDTQYF,TGTGCCAGCAGCTTCGGGACTAGCGGGGCCTCGGGGACAGATACGCAGTATTTT
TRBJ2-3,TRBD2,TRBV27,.,CASSFAGLAGGGTDTQYF,TGTGCCAGCAGTTTTGCGGGACTAGCGGGGGGTGGCACAGATACGCAGTATTTT
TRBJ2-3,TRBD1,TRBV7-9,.,CASSLREGAKDTQYF,TGTGCCAGCAGCTTAAGAGAGGGGGCTAAAGATACGCAGTATTTT
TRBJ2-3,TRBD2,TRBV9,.,CASSVEPMRRGVTDTQYF,TGTGCCAGCAGCGTAGAACCCATGAGACGGGGGGTGACAGATACGCAGTATTTT
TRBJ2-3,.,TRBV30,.,CAWSVLDTQYF,TGTGCCTGGAGTGTACTGGATACGCAGTATTTT
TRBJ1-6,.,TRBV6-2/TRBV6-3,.,CASSTRDSPLHF,TGTGCCAGCAGCACCAGGGATTCACCCCTCCACTTT
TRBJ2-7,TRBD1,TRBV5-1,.,CASSRTGANFYEQYF,TGCGCCAGCAGCCGGACAGGGGCCAACTTTTACGAGCAGTACTTC
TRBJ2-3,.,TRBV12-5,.,CASGLVSSDTQYF,TGTGCTAGTGGTTTGGTCTCGTCAGATACGCAGTATTTT
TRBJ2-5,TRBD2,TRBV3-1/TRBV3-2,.,CASSQPKAGEETQYF,TGTGCCAGCAGTCAGCCCAAGGCGGGGGAAGAGACCCAGTACTTC
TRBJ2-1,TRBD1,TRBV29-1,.,CSAPGQANYNEQFF,TGCAGCGCCCCCGGACAGGCAAACTACAATGAGCAGTTCTTC
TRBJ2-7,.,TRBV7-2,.,CASSISMSEQYF,TGTGCCAGCAGCATCTCCATGAGCGAGCAGTACTTC
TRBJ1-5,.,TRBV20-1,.,CSASRPGENQPQHF,TGCAGTGCTAGTCGGCCAGGGGAGAATCAGCCCCAGCATTTT
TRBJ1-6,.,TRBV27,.,CASRTGLNSPLHF,TGTGCCAGCAGGACGGGGCTTAATTCACCCCTCCACTTT
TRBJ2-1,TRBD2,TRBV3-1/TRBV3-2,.,CATGGLADNEQFF,TGTGCCACAGGGGGACTAGCTGATAATGAGCAGTTCTTC